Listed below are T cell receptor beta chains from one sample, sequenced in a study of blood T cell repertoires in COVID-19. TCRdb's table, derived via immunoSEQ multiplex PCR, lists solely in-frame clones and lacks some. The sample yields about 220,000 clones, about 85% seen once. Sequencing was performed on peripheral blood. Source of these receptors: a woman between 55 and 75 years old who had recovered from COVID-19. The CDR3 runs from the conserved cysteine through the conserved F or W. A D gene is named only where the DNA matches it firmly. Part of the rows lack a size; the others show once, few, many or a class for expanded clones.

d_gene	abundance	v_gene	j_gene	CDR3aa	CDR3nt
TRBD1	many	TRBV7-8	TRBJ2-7	CASSLNRGLNEQYF	TGTGCCAGCAGCTTAAACAGGGGGCTGAACGAGCAGTACTTC
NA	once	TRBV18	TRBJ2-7	CASSTEANEQYF	TGTGCCAGCTCGACGGAGGCCAACGAGCAGTACTTC
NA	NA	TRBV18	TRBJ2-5	CASFSSGVETQYF	TGTGCCAGCTTTAGTAGCGGAGTAGAGACCCAGTACTTC
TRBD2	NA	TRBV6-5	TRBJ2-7	CASSSSGGVSYEQYF	TGTGCCAGCAGCAGCAGCGGGGGGGTATCTTACGAGCAGTACTTC
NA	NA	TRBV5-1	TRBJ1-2	CASSLTGKEDGYTF	TGCGCCAGCAGCTTGACAGGGAAGGAGGATGGCTACACCTTC
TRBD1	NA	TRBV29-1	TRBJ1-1	CSVEESRDREAFF	TGCAGCGTTGAAGAGTCCCGGGACAGGGAGGCTTTCTTT
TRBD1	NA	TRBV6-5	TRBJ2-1	CASSRGTDYNSEQFF	TGTGCCAGCAGCCGAGGGACAGATTACAATTCCGAGCAGTTCTTC
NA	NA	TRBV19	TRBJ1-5	CASSIDITGHSNQPQHF	TGTGCCAGTAGTATAGATATTACAGGGCATAGCAATCAGCCCCAGCATTTT
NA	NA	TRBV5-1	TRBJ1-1	CASSLDRMNTEAFF	TGCGCCAGCAGCTTGGACAGGATGAACACTGAAGCTTTCTTT
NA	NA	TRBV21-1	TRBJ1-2	CASSKDGSDYGYTF	TGTGCCAGCAGCAAAGATGGCAGCGATTATGGCTACACCTTC
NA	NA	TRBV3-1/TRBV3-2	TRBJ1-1	CASSLRTVNTEAFF	TGTGCCAGCAGCCTTAGGACAGTGAACACTGAAGCTTTCTTT
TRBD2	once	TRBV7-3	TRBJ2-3	CASSLKAGGGTDTQYF	TGTGCCAGCAGCTTAAAGGCTGGGGGGGGCACAGATACGCAGTATTTT
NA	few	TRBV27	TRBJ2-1	CASRFRAYNEQFF	TGTGCCAGTCGCTTCAGGGCCTACAATGAGCAGTTCTTC
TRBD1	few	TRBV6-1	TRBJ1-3	CASSEKGQGGNTIYF	TGTGCCAGCAGTGAAAAAGGACAGGGGGGAAACACCATATATTTT
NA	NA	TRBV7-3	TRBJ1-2	CASSLRGNDGYTF	TGTGCCAGCAGCTTACGGGGTAACGATGGCTACACCTTC
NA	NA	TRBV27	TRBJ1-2	CASSLSADNYGYTF	TGTGCCAGCAGTTTATCGGCGGATAACTATGGCTACACCTTC
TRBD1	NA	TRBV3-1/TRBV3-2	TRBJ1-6	CASSPRTGRSSPLHF	TGTGCCAGCAGCCCGAGGACAGGGCGTAGTTCACCCCTCCACTTT
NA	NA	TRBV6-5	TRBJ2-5	CASSQGQLRETQYF	TGTGCCAGCAGTCAGGGACAATTGAGGGAGACCCAGTACTTC
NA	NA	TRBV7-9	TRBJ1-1	CASSLIEAFF	TGTGCCAGCAGCTTAATAGAAGCTTTCTTT
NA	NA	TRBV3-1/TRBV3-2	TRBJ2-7	CASSRRGTYEQYF	TGTGCCAGCAGCCGTCGGGGGACCTACGAGCAGTACTTC
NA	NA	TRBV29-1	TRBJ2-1	CSASVGNSGNEQFF	TGCAGCGCCTCCGTTGGTAATTCCGGCAATGAGCAGTTCTTC
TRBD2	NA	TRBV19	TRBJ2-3	CASSTQRLAGLDTQYF	TGTGCCAGTAGTACTCAAAGACTAGCGGGGTTGGATACGCAGTATTTT
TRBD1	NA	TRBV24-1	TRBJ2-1	CATSDPTGGKGNEQFF	TGTGCCACCAGTGACCCGACAGGGGGTAAGGGCAATGAGCAGTTCTTC
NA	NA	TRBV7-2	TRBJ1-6	CASSERQPRSYNSPLHF	TGTGCCAGCAGCGAAAGACAGCCGCGCTCCTATAATTCACCCCTCCACTTT
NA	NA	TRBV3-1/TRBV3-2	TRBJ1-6	CASSQEGGSPLHF	TGTGCCAGCAGCCAAGAAGGGGGTTCACCCCTCCACTTT
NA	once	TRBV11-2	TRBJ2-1	CASSRNRDNEQFF	TGTGCCAGCAGCCGTAACAGGGACAATGAGCAGTTCTTC
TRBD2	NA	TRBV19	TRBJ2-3	CASSTSSGGPDTQYF	TGTGCCAGTAGTACCTCTAGCGGGGGCCCAGATACGCAGTATTTT
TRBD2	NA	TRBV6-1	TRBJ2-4	CASSEVAGGPAIQYF	TGTGCCAGCAGTGAAGTGGCGGGGGGGCCGGCCATTCAGTACTTC
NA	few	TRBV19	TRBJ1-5	CASSIKTGAWGNQPQHF	TGTGCCAGTAGTATAAAAACGGGAGCCTGGGGCAATCAGCCCCAGCATTTT
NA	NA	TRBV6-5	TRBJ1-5	CASSLLGDNQPQHF	TGTGCCAGCAGCCTCCTAGGGGACAATCAGCCCCAGCATTTT
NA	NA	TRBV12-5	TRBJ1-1	CASGLALQGRAPEAFF	TGTGCTAGTGGTTTGGCCCTTCAAGGGAGAGCCCCTGAAGCTTTCTTT
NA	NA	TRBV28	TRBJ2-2	CASSLFGGGHNTGELFF	TGTGCCAGCAGTTTATTCGGCGGGGGCCACAACACCGGGGAGCTGTTTTTT
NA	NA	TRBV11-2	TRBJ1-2	CASSSIPARGYDVDGYTF	TGTGCCAGCAGCTCGATACCGGCTCGGGGGTACGATGTCGATGGCTACACCTTC
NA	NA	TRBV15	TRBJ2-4	CATSKLADIAKNIQYF	TGTGCCACCAGCAAGTTGGCGGATATAGCCAAAAACATTCAGTACTTC
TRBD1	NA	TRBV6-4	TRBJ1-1	CASSDFQGAYAFF	TGTGCCAGCAGTGATTTCCAGGGGGCGTACGCTTTCTTT
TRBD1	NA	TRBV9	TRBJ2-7	CASSVGQGAYEQYF	TGTGCCAGCAGCGTAGGGCAGGGGGCGTACGAGCAGTACTTC
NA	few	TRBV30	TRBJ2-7	CAWSPLNSYEQYF	TGTGCCTGGAGTCCACTAAACTCCTACGAGCAGTACTTC
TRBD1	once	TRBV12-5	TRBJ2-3	CASERGQGTDTQYF	TGTGCTAGTGAGAGGGGACAGGGGACAGATACGCAGTATTTT
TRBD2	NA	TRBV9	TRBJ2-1	CASSVGGGPAFF	TGTGCCAGCAGCGTAGGCGGGGGGCCCGCGTTCTTC
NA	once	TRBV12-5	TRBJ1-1	CASGLEGRALRVEAFF	TGTGCTAGTGGTTTGGAAGGGAGAGCCTTACGAGTGGAAGCTTTCTTT
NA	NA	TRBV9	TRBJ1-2	CASSAGRGSHGYTF	TGTGCCAGCAGCGCGGGGCGGGGTTCACATGGCTACACCTTC
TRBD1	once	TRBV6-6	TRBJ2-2	CASSLLGWDRASGELFF	TGTGCCAGCAGTCTACTCGGTTGGGACAGGGCGTCCGGGGAGCTGTTTTTT
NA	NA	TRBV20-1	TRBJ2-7	CSASHRSYEQYF	TGCAGTGCTAGTCACAGGAGCTACGAGCAGTACTTC
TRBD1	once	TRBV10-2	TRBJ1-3	CASSPSTGGSSGNTIYF	TGCGCCAGCAGTCCCTCGACAGGGGGAAGCTCTGGAAACACCATATATTTT
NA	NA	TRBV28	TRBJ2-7	CASSLPGSYEQYF	TGTGCCAGCAGTTTACCAGGCTCCTACGAGCAGTACTTC
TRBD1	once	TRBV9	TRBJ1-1	CASSPHPGGSTEAFF	TGTGCCAGCAGCCCCCACCCAGGGGGCTCAACTGAAGCTTTCTTT
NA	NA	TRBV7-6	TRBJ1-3	CASFGLRGKPGNTIYF	TGTGCCAGCTTCGGGCTCAGGGGAAAGCCGGGAAACACCATATATTTT
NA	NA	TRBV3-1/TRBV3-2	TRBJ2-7	CASSQVLATSEQYF	TGTGCCAGCAGCCAGGTACTAGCTACGTCCGAGCAGTACTTC
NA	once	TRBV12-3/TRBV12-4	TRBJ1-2	CASSYGRGGYTF	TGTGCCAGCAGTTACGGAAGGGGTGGCTACACCTTC
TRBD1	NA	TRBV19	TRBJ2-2	CASSTPRDRVPTGELFF	TGTGCCAGTAGTACACCCAGGGACAGGGTTCCAACCGGGGAGCTGTTTTTT
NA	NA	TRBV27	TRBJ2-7	CASSPGHGYEQYF	TGTGCCAGCAGTCCAGGACACGGCTACGAGCAGTACTTC
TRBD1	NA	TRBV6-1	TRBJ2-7	CASSEGTGGSYEQYF	TGTGCCAGCAGTGAAGGGACAGGGGGCTCCTACGAGCAGTACTTC
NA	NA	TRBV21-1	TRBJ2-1	CASSKAILAGGPPYNEQFF	TGTGCCAGCAGCAAAGCCATACTAGCGGGGGGCCCACCCTACAATGAGCAGTTCTTC
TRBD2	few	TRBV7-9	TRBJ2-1	CASSPRGSSYNEQFF	TGTGCCAGCAGCCCCCGCGGGAGCTCCTACAATGAGCAGTTCTTC
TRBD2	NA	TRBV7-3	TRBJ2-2	CASSRAGGPDTGELFF	TGTGCCAGCAGCCGCGCGGGGGGGCCAGACACCGGGGAGCTGTTTTTT